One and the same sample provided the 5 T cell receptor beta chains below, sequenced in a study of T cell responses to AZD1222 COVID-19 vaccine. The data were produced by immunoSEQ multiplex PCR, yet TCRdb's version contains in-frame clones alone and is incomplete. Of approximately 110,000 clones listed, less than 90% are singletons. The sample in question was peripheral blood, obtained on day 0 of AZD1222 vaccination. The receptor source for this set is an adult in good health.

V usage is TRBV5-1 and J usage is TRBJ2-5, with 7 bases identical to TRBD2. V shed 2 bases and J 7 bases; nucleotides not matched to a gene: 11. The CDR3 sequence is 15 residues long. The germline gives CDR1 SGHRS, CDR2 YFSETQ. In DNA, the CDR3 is TGCGCCAGCAGCTTACCTGAGGGGCGCGGGGGGACCCAGTACTTC. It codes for CASSLPEGRGGTQYF.

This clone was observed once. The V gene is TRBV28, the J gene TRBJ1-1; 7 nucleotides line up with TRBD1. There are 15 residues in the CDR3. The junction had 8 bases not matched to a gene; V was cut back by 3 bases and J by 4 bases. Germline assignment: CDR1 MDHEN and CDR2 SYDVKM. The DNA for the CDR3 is TGTGCCAGCAGTTTCTTAGACAGGGACGGCACTGAAGCTTTCTTT. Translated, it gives CASSFLDRDGTEAFF.

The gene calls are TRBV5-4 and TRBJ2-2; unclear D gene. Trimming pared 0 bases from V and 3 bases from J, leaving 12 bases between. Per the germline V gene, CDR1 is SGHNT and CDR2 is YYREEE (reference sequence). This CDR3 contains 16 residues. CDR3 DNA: TGTGCCAGCAGCTTGGCCCAGCTTAGGGACACCGGGGAGCTGTTTTTT. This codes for CASSLAQLRDTGELFF. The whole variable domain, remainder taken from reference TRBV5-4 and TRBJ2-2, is ETGVTQSPTHLIKTRGQQVTLRCSSQSGHNTVSWYQQALGQGPQFIFQYYREEENGRGNFPPRFSGLQFPNYSSELNVNALELDDSALYLCASSLAQLRDTGELFFGEGSRLTVL.

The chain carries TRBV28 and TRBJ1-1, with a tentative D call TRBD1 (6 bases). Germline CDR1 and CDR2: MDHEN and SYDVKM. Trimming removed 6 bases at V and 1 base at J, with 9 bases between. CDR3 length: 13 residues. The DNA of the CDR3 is TGTGCCAGCAGGAGGGGGGGGAACACTGAAGCTTTCTTT. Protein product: CASRRGGNTEAFF.

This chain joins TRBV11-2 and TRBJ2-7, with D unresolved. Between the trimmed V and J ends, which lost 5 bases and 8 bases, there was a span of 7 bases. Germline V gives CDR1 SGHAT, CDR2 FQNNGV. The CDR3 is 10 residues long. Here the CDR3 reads CASSTTQQYF. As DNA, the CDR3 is TGTGCCAGCAGCACGACCCAGCAGTACTTC.